One sample yielded the 25 T cell receptor beta chains listed below, sequenced in a study of CD8 T cells in Susac syndrome. Random hexamers served to reverse transcribe about 0.5 to 1 ug RNA. TCRdb analysed the immunoSEQ multiplex PCR reads with MiXCR anew, one entry per CDR3 protein. The repertoire holds about 210,000 distinct CDR3 sequences, with about 95% as singletons. Specimen: CD4+ T cells from PBMCs. The receptor source for this set is a human donor with multiple sclerosis.

J is TRBJ2-1 and V is TRBV7-9; D ambiguous. Between the trimmed V and J ends, which lost 1 base and 6 bases, there was a span of 13 bases. Germline V gene sequence: CDR1 SEHNR, CDR2 FQNEAQ (reference sequence). The CDR3 runs to 15 residues. The CDR3: CASSLDIPPANEQFF. The CDR3 DNA is TGTGCCAGCAGCTTAGACATACCGCCAGCCAATGAGCAGTTCTTC.

V usage is TRBV3-1 and J usage is TRBJ2-1; 9 bases are shared with TRBD2. The CDR3 is made up of 15 amino acids. J lost 7 bases, V lost 4 bases, and 8 bases had no gene match. CDR1 and CDR2 (germline): LGHDT, YNNKEL (reference sequence). CDR3 sequence reads: CASSPFGLAMNEQFF. The CDR3 bases are TGTGCCAGCAGCCCCTTTGGACTAGCGATGAATGAGCAGTTCTTC.

The chain recombines TRBV5-6 with TRBJ2-7; D perhaps matches TRBD2 (7 bases). Per the germline V gene, CDR1 is SGHDT and CDR2 is YYEEEE. Trimming removed 1 base from V and 3 bases from J, with 14 bases in between. The CDR3 loop spans 15 amino acids. CDR3: CASSLYAGASYEQYF. DNA of the CDR3: TGTGCCAGCAGCTTGTATGCGGGGGCCAGCTACGAGCAGTACTTC.

This chain links TRBV29-1 with TRBJ2-3, with 13 bases that match TRBD2. Germline loops: CDR1 SQVTM, CDR2 ANQGSEA. The CDR3 is 15 residues long. The V and J ends lost 2 bases and 4 bases, in that order; junction bases with no gene match: 3. The DNA for the CDR3 is TGCAGCGTTGAAACTAGCGGGGGGGCCTCAGATACGCAGTATTTT. It translates to CSVETSGGASDTQYF.

The chain recombines TRBV14 with TRBJ2-2, with D perhaps TRBD1 or TRBD2 (6 bases each). Germline loops: CDR1 SGHDN, CDR2 FVKESK. V lost 3 bases and J lost 0, with 11 bases in between. The CDR3 totals 16 residues. The CDR3 nucleotides read TGTGCCAGCAGCCAGAACGGGGGCGCGAACACCGGGGAGCTGTTTTTT. It codes for CASSQNGGANTGELFF.

This clonotype came up once. The CDR3 region is CASRRDATNEKLFF. In DNA, the CDR3 is TGCGCCAGCCGGAGGGACGCAACTAATGAAAAACTGTTTTTT. This chain links TRBV5-1 with TRBJ1-4; a weak D match, TRBD1 (5 bases). V lost 7 bases and J lost 0, with 10 bases in between. In germline, CDR1 is SGHRS, CDR2 YFSETQ. This CDR3 comprises 14 residues.

This chain uses TRBV5-1 with TRBJ2-1; the match to TRBD1 covers 9 bases. The germline CDR1 and CDR2 sequences are SGHRS and YFSETQ. With V trimmed by 0 bases and J by 7 bases, 8 bases remained unmatched. This CDR3 contains 16 residues. CDR3 DNA: TGCGCCAGCAGCTTGGCCGGGACAGGGTTTAAGAATGAGCAGTTCTTC. It translates to CASSLAGTGFKNEQFF.

The rearrangement links TRBV27 to TRBJ2-4; TRBD2 is a possible D gene (5 bases). The CDR3 covers 22 residues. Germline V gene data show CDR1 as MNHEY and CDR2 as SMNVEV (reference sequence). Trimming shortened V by 6 bases and J by 3 bases, and 36 bases separated the two germline ends. This CDR3 is CASRLRVWEPRVSERLKNIQYF. CDR3 nucleotides: TGTGCCAGCAGATTGAGGGTTTGGGAGCCGCGAGTATCGGAGCGGCTCAAAAACATTCAGTACTTC.

V usage is TRBV6-5 and J usage is TRBJ2-5; the D gene is possibly TRBD1 (5 bases). V lost 0 bases to trimming and J lost 1 base, with 9 bases between them. This CDR3 has 15 amino acids. Per the germline V gene, CDR1 is MNHEY and CDR2 is SVGAGI. CDR3 region: CASSYSWGRQETQYF. As DNA, the CDR3 is TGTGCCAGCAGTTACTCGTGGGGCCGCCAAGAGACCCAGTACTTC.

The chain combines TRBV3-1 with TRBJ2-3; 11 bases are a match to TRBD1. Germline CDR1 reads LGHDT; CDR2 reads YNNKEL (reference sequence). V lost 5 bases and J lost 4; bases outside the gene matches: 5. This CDR3 contains 15 residues. The DNA for the CDR3 is TGTGCCAGCAGCTGGGACAGGGGGTTCGCAGATACGCAGTATTTT. As protein: CASSWDRGFADTQYF.

This chain links TRBV12-3 or TRBV12-4 with TRBJ1-1, with unresolved D. This CDR3 is 13 amino acids long. V lost 5 bases, J lost 1 base, and 8 bases lay in between. The CDR3 loop reads CASSKNRNTEAFF. For the CDR3, the DNA is TGTGCCAGCAGTAAAAACAGGAACACTGAAGCTTTCTTT.

As DNA, the CDR3 is TGTGCCAGCAGCTTTCGAGACAGGGGGCGCCAAGGCTACAATGAGCAGTTCTTC. Translated: CASSFRDRGRQGYNEQFF. The V and J genes are TRBV5-6 and TRBJ2-1; TRBD1 aligns across 10 bases. Germline assignment: CDR1 SGHDT and CDR2 YYEEEE. Trimming at V came to 2 bases and at J to 3 bases, leaving 11 bases not matched to a gene. The CDR3 sequence is 18 residues long.

The rearrangement links TRBV7-2 to TRBJ2-3; TRBD2 aligns across 8 bases. CDR1 and CDR2 (germline): SGHTA, FQGNSA. With V trimmed by 1 base and J by 0 bases, 3 bases remained unmatched. The CDR3 has 16 residues. For the CDR3, the DNA is TGTGCCAGCAGCTTAGTTGCGGGGGGAAGCACAGATACGCAGTATTTT. Encoded protein: CASSLVAGGSTDTQYF.

The chain combines TRBV4-2 with TRBJ1-1; D uncertain. The CDR3 totals 13 residues. CDR1 and CDR2 from the germline V gene are LGHNA and YNFKEQ. Between the trimmed V and J ends, which lost 0 bases and 7 bases, there was a span of 9 bases. CDR3 amino acids: CASSQDQAVEAFF. DNA of the CDR3: TGTGCCAGCAGCCAAGATCAGGCAGTTGAAGCTTTCTTT.

CDR3 loop: CASIRTAEAFF. CDR3 DNA sequence: TGTGCCAGTATAAGGACGGCTGAAGCTTTCTTT. The rearrangement links TRBV19 to TRBJ1-1; unclear D gene. Between the trimmed V and J ends, which lost 7 bases and 6 bases, there was a span of 9 bases. The CDR3 sequence is 11 residues long. Germline CDR1 LNHDA, CDR2 SQIVND (reference sequence).

The rearrangement joins TRBV29-1 to TRBJ2-7; TRBD1 matches at 9 bases. This CDR3 region has 13 residues. Germline values: CDR1 SQVTM, CDR2 ANQGSEA. The J segment lost 8 bases and the V segment lost 7 bases, leaving 12 bases of the junction unmatched. The CDR3 loop is CSASVGTGSKQYF. In DNA form, the CDR3 reads TGCAGCGCATCTGTTGGGACAGGGAGTAAGCAGTACTTC.

The chain is built from TRBV6-6 and TRBJ1-2, with no clear D. The CDR3 runs to 13 residues. The germline CDR1 and CDR2 sequences are MNHNY and SVGAGI (reference sequence). Trimming took 2 bases from V and 5 from J, leaving 9 bases between them. CDR3 bases: TGTGCCAGCAGTTACCTTGGACCGTATGGCTACACCTTC. Translating it yields CASSYLGPYGYTF.

This chain uses TRBV18 with TRBJ1-1, with D maybe TRBD1 (6 bases). This CDR3 is 15 amino acids long. The germline V and J ends were trimmed by 6 bases and 4 bases, with 18 bases remaining between them. Germline V lookup: CDR1 KGHSH, CDR2 LQKENI. DNA for the CDR3: TGTGCCAGCTCCCCGGGCAGGGGTTGGGGCACTGAAGCTTTCTTT. It encodes CASSPGRGWGTEAFF.

The chain joins TRBV20-1 to TRBJ1-1, with 7 bases fitting TRBD1. Germline-derived CDR1 and CDR2 are DFQATT and SNEGSKA (reference sequence). This CDR3 region has 12 residues. V lost 5 bases and J lost 3; bases outside the gene matches: 3. The CDR3 DNA reads TGCAGTGCTCCCCAGGGGGACACTGAAGCTTTCTTT. This translates into CSAPQGDTEAFF.

There are a few counts of this clonotype. The chain uses TRBV3-1 and TRBJ2-5; no clear D gene. CDR1 and CDR2 from the germline V gene are LGHDT and YNNKEL (reference sequence). V was clipped by 1 base and J by 2 bases, with 5 bases between them. The CDR3 is 13 amino acids. The CDR3 reads CASSQGGQETQYF. The CDR3 DNA follows: TGTGCCAGCAGCCAAGGCGGTCAAGAGACCCAGTACTTC.

This chain connects TRBV29-1 to TRBJ2-1, with unresolved D. Germline V gene sequence: CDR1 SQVTM, CDR2 ANQGSEA. Trimming shortened V by 7 bases and J by 0 bases, and 7 bases separated the two germline ends. CDR3 size: 12 residues. This CDR3 is CSGVFSYNEQFF. DNA of the CDR3: TGCAGCGGGGTTTTCTCCTACAATGAGCAGTTCTTC.

The chain has TRBV29-1 and TRBJ2-1; tentative D call: TRBD2 (6 bases). The CDR3 is made up of 13 amino acids. The germline V gene encodes CDR1 SQVTM and CDR2 ANQGSEA. V lost 6 bases, J lost 5 bases, and 14 bases lay in between. The CDR3 spells CSVGTAEHNEQFF. CDR3 DNA: TGCAGCGTGGGGACTGCGGAGCACAATGAGCAGTTCTTC.

The chain links TRBV7-2 to TRBJ1-1; 8 bases fit TRBD1. The germline V gene has CDR1 SGHTA and CDR2 FQGNSA. The CDR3 covers 14 residues. V lost 6 bases to trimming and J lost 6 bases; unmatched junction nucleotides: 9. The CDR3 nucleotides are TGTGCCAGCAGATTAACAGGGGGAGTCGCTGAAGCTTTCTTT. Its protein product is CASRLTGGVAEAFF.

The CDR3 spells CASSPSPLSSGGGNEQFF. The CDR3 region has the DNA TGTGCCAGCAGCCCGTCTCCCCTCTCTAGCGGGGGTGGAAATGAGCAGTTCTTC. The gene calls are TRBV7-2 and TRBJ2-1, with 10 bases aligning to TRBD2. Trimming took 5 bases from V and 7 from J; bases not matched to a gene: 17. Germline CDR1 is SGHTA and CDR2 is FQGNSA. The CDR3 consists of 18 residues.

The chain employs TRBV25-1 and TRBJ2-3, with D unclear. With 11 bases removed from V and 4 bases from J, the gap between germline ends came to 10 bases. This CDR3 spans 11 amino acids. Germline V CDR1 and CDR2: MGHDK, SYGVNS. CDR3: CASGPADTQYF. As DNA, the CDR3 is TGTGCCTCGGGCCCAGCAGATACGCAGTATTTT.